These 18 T cell receptor beta chains were all obtained from the same sample, sequenced in a study of T cell responses to AZD1222 COVID-19 vaccine. The data were produced by immunoSEQ multiplex PCR, yet TCRdb's version contains in-frame clones alone and is incomplete. This sample has roughly 100,000 clones, with around 82% found just once. Here the sequenced sample was peripheral blood, taken on day 0 of AZD1222 vaccination. These receptors all stem from an adult in good health.

This chain joins TRBV5-4 and TRBJ1-2; D is ambiguous. The V gene lost 1 base and the J gene lost 7 bases, with 14 bases spanning the gap. Germline CDR1 SGHNT, CDR2 YYREEE (reference sequence). The CDR3 is 14 residues long. In DNA form, the CDR3 reads TGTGCCAGCAGCTTGATCATGGTTGCAGGTGGCTACACCTTC. It is translated as CASSLIMVAGGYTF.

This rearrangement joins TRBV4-2 to TRBJ1-4; 10 bases match TRBD1. Germline-derived CDR1 and CDR2 are LGHNA and YNFKEQ. CDR3 length: 17 residues. The trim removed 0 bases at V and 7 bases at J, leaving 8 bases unmatched. CDR3 loop: CASSQEGQGSRAEKLFF. In DNA, the CDR3 is TGTGCCAGCAGCCAAGAGGGACAGGGGTCCCGCGCTGAAAAACTGTTTTTT.

This chain connects TRBV6-1 to TRBJ1-5, with TRBD1 identical over 8 bases. V dropped 4 bases and J dropped 4; count of bases not matched to a gene: 15. The CDR3 is 18 residues long. Germline CDR1 MNHNS, CDR2 SASEGT. The CDR3 loop is CASSAPRDRPLRNQPQHF. The DNA of the CDR3 is TGTGCCAGCAGTGCCCCTAGGGACAGGCCGTTAAGGAATCAGCCCCAGCATTTT.

V and J are TRBV28 and TRBJ1-4; no definite D call. The CDR3 consists of 15 residues. With 3 bases removed from V and 7 bases from J, the gap between germline ends came to 15 bases. The germline V gene has CDR1 MDHEN and CDR2 SYDVKM. The CDR3 loop is CASSFFGVSSEKLFF. Written as DNA, the CDR3 is TGTGCCAGCAGTTTTTTCGGTGTATCCTCTGAAAAACTGTTTTTT.

V usage is TRBV6-5 and J usage is TRBJ1-2; 9 bases map to TRBD1. CDR3 length: 14 amino acids. The junction had 10 bases not matched to a gene; V was cut back by 8 bases and J by 6 bases. The V gene's germline CDR1 is MNHEY and CDR2 SVGAGI. CDR3 sequence (DNA): TGTGCCAGCCGAACAGGGGGCCCCCCCCATGGCTACACCTTC. Its translation is CASRTGGPPHGYTF.

The genes are TRBV7-8 and TRBJ1-2; no definite D call. This CDR3 region has 14 residues. CDR1 and CDR2 (germline): SGHVS, FQNEAQ. V was pared by 7 bases and J by 3 bases, with 15 bases between. CDR3 amino acids: CASTPRVTDYGYTF. CDR3 DNA: TGTGCCAGCACGCCCCGTGTTACGGACTATGGCTACACCTTC.

The rearrangement joins TRBV19 to TRBJ1-5; D is ambiguous. CDR1 is LNHDA and CDR2 is SQIVND in the germline V gene (reference sequence). Trimming removed 5 bases from V and 2 bases from J, with 16 bases in between. The CDR3 totals 16 residues. The CDR3 sequence: CASSSYRGPGNQPQHF. The CDR3 coding sequence is TGTGCCAGTAGTTCGTACCGGGGTCCGGGCAATCAGCCCCAGCATTTT.

The CDR3 loop reads CASSSALRTGTGELFF. CDR3 coding DNA: TGTGCCAGCAGCAGCGCGCTGCGGACAGGCACCGGGGAGCTGTTTTTT. This rearrangement joins TRBV5-6 to TRBJ2-2; 7 bases map to TRBD1. The V gene's germline CDR1 is SGHDT and CDR2 YYEEEE. V lost 4 bases to trimming and J lost 4 bases; unmatched junction nucleotides: 10. The CDR3 extends over 16 amino acids.

The chain employs TRBV28 and TRBJ2-5; TRBD2 agrees at 9 bases. Germline V gives CDR1 MDHEN, CDR2 SYDVKM. The CDR3 has 16 amino acids. V shed 5 bases, J shed 5 bases, and the junction held 12 bases outside the gene matches. This CDR3 is CASSPRLVAGGETQYF. The CDR3 DNA reads as TGTGCCAGCAGTCCCCGTCTCGTTGCGGGAGGGGAGACCCAGTACTTC.

The chain is built from TRBV11-3 and TRBJ1-1; D ambiguous. The V gene lost 0 bases and the J gene lost 1 base, with 12 bases spanning the gap. The CDR3 length is 16 residues. Germline CDR1 reads SGHNT; CDR2 reads YENEEA. This CDR3 is CASSLDRRTTNTEAFF. CDR3 DNA: TGTGCCAGCAGCTTAGATAGAAGGACTACGAACACTGAAGCTTTCTTT.

The J gene is TRBJ1-2, the V gene TRBV3-1 (or the pseudogene TRBV3-2); 11 bases are a match to TRBD1. The J segment lost 4 bases and the V segment lost 3 bases, leaving 7 bases of the junction unmatched. Germline CDR1 is LGHDT and CDR2 is YNNKEL (reference sequence). The CDR3 is 16 residues long. The CDR3 nucleotides are TGTGCCAGCAGCCAGAATCCCGGGACAGGGGGCTATGGCTACACCTTC. Protein product: CASSQNPGTGGYGYTF.

This chain connects TRBV6-5 to TRBJ1-2; 10 bases map to TRBD1. Germline V gene data show CDR1 as MNHEY and CDR2 as SVGAGI. The ends lost 6 bases at V and 2 bases at J; junction bases unmatched: 3. The CDR3 consists of 14 residues. The CDR3: CASRPGQGNYGYTF. CDR3 DNA: TGTGCCAGCAGACCGGGACAGGGGAACTATGGCTACACCTTC.

The CDR3 DNA sequence: TGTGCCATCAGTGATGGACAGACCAGCTCCTACAATGAGCAGTTCTTC. This gives the protein CAISDGQTSSYNEQFF. This chain uses TRBV10-3 with TRBJ2-1, with D tentatively TRBD1 (6 bases). Trimming stripped 3 bases from V and 0 bases from J, with 12 bases between. The germline CDR1 and CDR2 sequences are ENHRY and SYGVKD. The CDR3 consists of 16 residues.

This chain joins TRBV12-5 and TRBJ1-1; 8 bases match TRBD1. Trimming removed 1 base from V and 1 base from J; junction bases left unmatched: 5. This CDR3 is 16 amino acids long. The germline gives CDR1 LGHNT, CDR2 FRNRAP. The CDR3: CASGLATGAENTEAFF. The CDR3 DNA follows: TGTGCTAGTGGTTTGGCGACAGGGGCGGAGAACACTGAAGCTTTCTTT.

CDR3 nucleotides: TGCGCCAGCAGGAGGGACAGCATCACCTACGAGCAGTACTTC. Encoded protein: CASRRDSITYEQYF. V gene TRBV5-1 combines with J gene TRBJ2-7, with 7 bases matching TRBD1. CDR1 and CDR2 (germline): SGHRS, YFSETQ. The CDR3 has 14 amino acids. J gave up 2 bases and V 5 bases, and 7 bases lay outside the gene matches.

V usage is TRBV21-1 and J usage is TRBJ2-2; the D call of TRBD2 is as the table states it, not checked on the DNA. TRBV21-1 is labeled a pseudogene. This CDR3 spans 13 amino acids. The DNA of the CDR3 is TGTGCCAGCAGCAAAGAAGGCGCCGGGGAGCTATTTTTT. Translation gives CASSKEGAGELFF.

This clone was counted once. CDR3 protein: CASSLSGPYNEQFF. CDR3 in DNA: TGTGCCAGCAGCTTAAGCGGACCCTACAATGAGCAGTTCTTC. This chain connects TRBV11-3 to TRBJ2-1, with a weak D call TRBD2 (5 bases). Germline V gives CDR1 SGHNT, CDR2 YENEEA. The germline V and J ends were trimmed by 2 bases and 2 bases, with 7 bases remaining between them. The CDR3 has 14 residues.

The chain couples TRBV6-5 to TRBJ1-2; D unresolved. The CDR3 runs 14 residues. V lost 10 bases and J lost 1, with 16 bases in between. CDR1 is MNHEY and CDR2 is SVGAGI in the germline V gene. In DNA form, the CDR3 reads TGTGCCACCTCTAAGAATCGACTTAACTATGGCTACACCTTC. Its protein product is CATSKNRLNYGYTF.